This TCR beta chain was found in a study of T cell responses to AZD1222 COVID-19 vaccine. The germline V gene encodes CDR1 MDHEN and CDR2 SYDVKM. V dropped 5 bases and J dropped 5 bases, with 12 bases sitting between them. The CDR3 has 14 amino acids. Sequenced by immunoSEQ multiplex PCR; TCRdb stores in-frame clones only, minus some. This sample has about 120,000 clones; about 85% occur once, and the top ten carry about 2.5%. This sequence was found in an adult who received the AZD1222 COVID-19 vaccine. The V call is TRBV28, the J call TRBJ1-4; D is uncertain. The sample in question was peripheral blood, obtained 28 days after the second AZD1222 dose. The CDR3 reads CASSRHAGNEKLFF. The CDR3 DNA is TGTGCCAGCAGTCGCCACGCTGGCAATGAAAAACTGTTTTTT.